The 8 T cell receptor beta chains below all came from one sample that was sequenced in a study of cytomegalovirus exposure and HLA in healthy donors (dated by TCRdb to 2016 to 2017). Library prep was done by the immunoSEQ multiplex PCR assay. In its TCRdb copy, this immuneACCESS table keeps in-frame sequences only and misses some clones. Where compared with another copy, unresolved V genes explain less than half of these, and the others have no known cause. This sample is represented by 150,000 or so clones; about 91% of them were singletons. The top ten hold 0.95% to 1.5% of the sample. The sample was PBMCs. These receptors all stem from a woman under 30 in good health and CMV-seronegative.

The CDR3 protein is CASSPPSTGELFF. In DNA, the CDR3 is TGTGCCAGCTCACCACCGAGTACCGGGGAGCTGTTTTTT. The chain uses TRBV18 and TRBJ2-2, with no clear D. V dropped 0 bases and J dropped 5 bases, with 4 bases sitting between them. Germline assignment: CDR1 KGHSH and CDR2 LQKENI. This CDR3 is built from 13 residues.

This chain links TRBV7-9 with TRBJ2-7; tentatively, D is TRBD2 (6 bases). Trimming stripped 3 bases from V and 1 base from J, with 10 bases between. The CDR3 totals 14 residues. From germline, CDR1 is SEHNR and CDR2 FQNEAQ (reference sequence). The DNA for the CDR3 is TGTGCCAGCAGCTTTACCGGGACTTCCTACGAGCAGTACTTC. Its translation: CASSFTGTSYEQYF.

The chain couples TRBV6-4 to TRBJ2-7, with D unclear. Germline values: CDR1 MRHNA, CDR2 SNTAGT. V was pared by 3 bases and J by 0 bases, with 18 bases between. The CDR3 covers 17 residues. The CDR3 DNA is TGTGCCAGCAGTGAGTTCGTCGCTACAGAGAGCTCCTACGAGCAGTACTTC. Translating gives CASSEFVATESSYEQYF.

The gene calls are TRBV27 and TRBJ1-2, with 9 bases that match TRBD1. CDR1 is MNHEY, CDR2 SMNVEV, per germline (reference sequence). V shed 6 bases, J shed 7 bases, and the junction held 6 bases outside the gene matches. There are 13 residues in the CDR3. Written as DNA, the CDR3 is TGTGCCAGCAGCTCACAGGGGGCGTTTGGCTACACCTTC. Residues: CASSSQGAFGYTF.

The chain couples TRBV27 to TRBJ2-5, with D unresolved. V lost 5 bases and J 2 bases, leaving 12 bases between the germline ends. The CDR3 is 14 amino acids. CDR1 MNHEY and CDR2 SMNVEV come from the germline V gene (reference sequence). CDR3 amino acids: CASSPQRSQETQYF. CDR3 in DNA: TGTGCCAGCAGTCCTCAACGGTCACAAGAGACCCAGTACTTC.

The chain employs TRBV11-3 and TRBJ2-4; 11 bases are a match to TRBD1. The CDR3 extends over 14 amino acids. Germline values: CDR1 SGHNT, CDR2 YENEEA. The V segment lost 10 bases and the J segment 7 bases; nucleotides outside the gene matches: 9. The DNA for the CDR3 is TGTGCCAACCCCGGGACAGGGGGATGTAACATTCAGTACTTC. Translation: CANPGTGGCNIQYF.

The sample holds one count of this clone. The chain has TRBV6-4 and TRBJ1-6, with 10 bases identical to TRBD1. Germline loops: CDR1 MRHNA, CDR2 SNTAGT. Unmatched junction bases numbered 8, after V lost 2 bases and J lost 7 bases. The CDR3 sequence is 17 residues long. This chain's CDR3 is CASSDPGTGERNSPLHF. The CDR3 DNA follows: TGTGCCAGCAGTGACCCCGGGACAGGGGAACGGAATTCACCCCTCCACTTT.

J is TRBJ2-3 and V is TRBV6-6, with TRBD2 matching 14 bases. Germline loops: CDR1 MNHNY, CDR2 SVGAGI (reference sequence). The ends lost 5 bases at V and 4 bases at J; junction bases unmatched: 2. CDR3 length: 15 residues. CDR3 coding DNA: TGTGCCAGCAGTGGGACTAGCGGGGGAGCAGATACGCAGTATTTT. Its translation is CASSGTSGGADTQYF.